The 18 T cell receptor beta chains presented below share a single source sample, sequenced in a study of blood T cell repertoires in COVID-19. Assay: immunoSEQ multiplex PCR; the TCRdb copy retains only in-frame clones and omits some. The sample consists of around 200,000 clones, roughly 88% of them appearing once. The specimen was PBMCs or T cells enriched from blood (not recorded which). These receptors were taken from a man in his forties with acute COVID-19.

This chain connects TRBV12-5 to TRBJ2-1, with D possibly matching TRBD2 (5 bases). V lost 2 bases and J 4 bases, leaving 12 bases between the germline ends. The CDR3 covers 15 residues. The V gene's germline CDR1 is LGHNT and CDR2 FRNRAP. In DNA form, the CDR3 reads TGTGCTAGTGGTTTGATGCCGGGAAATTACAATGAGCAGTTCTTC. Translated: CASGLMPGNYNEQFF.

The chain joins TRBV30 to TRBJ2-2; the D is unclear. This CDR3 is built from 14 residues. Germline V gene sequence: CDR1 GTSNPN, CDR2 SVGIG (reference sequence). The ends were cut back, 0 bases at V and 1 base at J, with 6 bases in the middle. The CDR3 loop reads CAWSVLVNTGELFF. CDR3 DNA: TGTGCCTGGAGTGTACTCGTGAACACCGGGGAGCTGTTTTTT.

The chain is built from TRBV10-2 and TRBJ2-7, with D perhaps matching TRBD2 (6 bases). V lost 4 bases to trimming and J lost 6 bases, with 13 bases between them. This CDR3 is built from 13 residues. Germline V CDR1 and CDR2: WSHSY, SAAADI. CDR3 in amino acids: CASSGLVWGEQYF. CDR3 DNA: TGCGCCAGCAGTGGACTAGTGTGGGGCGAGCAGTACTTC.

J is TRBJ2-7 and V is TRBV20-1, with D possibly being TRBD2 (6 bases). CDR1 and CDR2 from the germline V gene are DFQATT and SNEGSKA (reference sequence). CDR3 length equals 11 residues. CDR3 sequence: CAVLREFEQYF. The CDR3, as DNA: TGCGCAGTCCTACGGGAGTTCGAGCAGTACTTC.

The chain couples TRBV6-2 or TRBV6-3 to TRBJ2-3, with D perhaps TRBD1 (6 bases). V was shortened by 5 bases and J by 3 bases, with 12 bases between the two germline ends. This CDR3 region has 14 residues. The germline V gene has CDR1 MNHEY and CDR2 SVGEGT. The CDR3 loop reads CASSGQLGTDTQYF. CDR3 nucleotides: TGTGCCAGCAGTGGACAGTTAGGGACAGATACGCAGTATTTT.

The chain combines TRBV19 with TRBJ2-2, with no clear D. The CDR3 is 14 amino acids. From germline, CDR1 is LNHDA and CDR2 SQIVND (reference sequence). Trimming cost V 1 base and J 6 bases, with 9 bases left between them. The CDR3 DNA is TGTGCCAGTAGTATAGCAAGGAGCGCCGGGGAGCTGTTTTTT. Its protein product is CASSIARSAGELFF.

The chain recombines TRBV30 with TRBJ1-2; the match to TRBD1 covers 7 bases. The CDR3 consists of 11 residues. Germline V gene data show CDR1 as GTSNPN and CDR2 as SVGIG (reference sequence). With 4 bases clipped from V and 7 bases from J, the junction kept 3 bases outside the gene matches. CDR3 in DNA: TGTGCCTGGAAGACAGGGTTTGGCTACACCTTC. The encoded protein is CAWKTGFGYTF.

This CDR3 reads CASSYSSGAVEQFF. The CDR3 coding sequence is TGTGCCAGCAGTTACTCTAGCGGGGCGGTTGAGCAGTTCTTC. The chain combines TRBV6-5 with TRBJ2-1; 8 nucleotides align to TRBD2. CDR1 is MNHEY, CDR2 SVGAGI, per germline. The trim removed 0 bases at V and 9 bases at J, leaving 4 bases unmatched. The CDR3 is 14 residues long.

This clone was observed a few times. The chain recombines TRBV28 with TRBJ2-1; TRBD2 matches 8 bases. V was pared by 4 bases and J by 10 bases, with 24 bases of the junction left unmatched. This CDR3 region has 19 residues. Germline CDR1 reads MDHEN; CDR2 reads SYDVKM. The chain's CDR3 is CASSSGLTYSGNLVWEQFF. Here the CDR3 DNA reads TGTGCCAGCAGTTCCGGCCTTACTTATAGCGGGAATCTTGTTTGGGAGCAGTTCTTC.

The genes are TRBV24-1 and TRBJ2-1; D is perhaps TRBD2 (6 bases). The V end lost 4 bases, the J end lost 5 bases, and 14 bases lay between the germline ends. This CDR3 comprises 15 residues. Germline values: CDR1 KGHDR, CDR2 SFDVKD. The CDR3: CATSELEGTDNEQFF. CDR3 in DNA: TGTGCCACCAGTGAACTAGAGGGGACTGACAATGAGCAGTTCTTC.

This clone was observed a handful of times. The identical CDR3 is also encoded by other nucleotide sequences in the sample. The rearrangement links TRBV7-9 to TRBJ1-2, with D unclear. The CDR3 length is 14 residues. The V gene's germline CDR1 is SEHNR and CDR2 FQNEAQ (reference sequence). Between the trimmed V and J ends, which lost 1 base and 0 bases, there was a span of 6 bases. The CDR3 spells CASSLGVTNYGYTF. CDR3 nucleotides: TGTGCCAGCAGCTTAGGCGTGACTAACTATGGCTACACCTTC.

This rearrangement joins TRBV20-1 to TRBJ2-3; the D gene is possibly TRBD2 (5 bases). V lost 5 bases to trimming and J lost 6 bases, with 9 bases between them. The CDR3 has 11 residues. Per the germline V gene, CDR1 is DFQATT and CDR2 is SNEGSKA (reference sequence). The chain's CDR3 is CSAPTGDTQYF. The CDR3 bases are TGCAGTGCTCCTACGGGGGATACGCAGTATTTT.

This chain uses TRBV7-9 with TRBJ1-3; D remains ambiguous. V was trimmed by 4 bases and J by 4 bases, leaving 17 bases between them. The CDR3 is 16 amino acids. Germline V lookup: CDR1 SEHNR, CDR2 FQNEAQ (reference sequence). CDR3 in amino acids: CASSSRSRGSGNTIYF. The CDR3 DNA is TGTGCCAGCAGCTCCCGTTCGAGAGGGAGCGGAAACACCATATATTTT. Combining the CDR3 with reference TRBV7-9 and TRBJ1-3 gives the whole variable domain DTGVSQNPRHKITKRGQNVTFRCDPISEHNRLYWYRQTLGQGPEFLTYFQNEAQLEKSRLLSDRFSAERPKGSFSTLEIQRTEQGDSAMYLCASSSRSRGSGNTIYFGEGSWLTVV.

CDR3 nucleotide sequence: TGTGCCAGCAGTGACTCGAATTCAGATGGGGCCAACGTCCTGACTTTC. Its translation: CASSDSNSDGANVLTF. The chain recombines TRBV6-4 with TRBJ2-6; D gene unclear. The CDR3 is made up of 16 amino acids. Germline CDR1 MRHNA, CDR2 SNTAGT. Trimming cost V 0 bases and J 3 bases, with 9 bases left between them.

The chain employs TRBV18 and TRBJ1-5; perhaps TRBD1 as D (6 bases). Germline assignment: CDR1 KGHSH and CDR2 LQKENI. Trimming pared 2 bases from V and 7 bases from J, leaving 15 bases between. This CDR3 spans 15 amino acids. The CDR3 sequence is CASSPTTGSRQPQHF. In nucleotides, the CDR3 is TGTGCCAGCTCACCAACGACAGGAAGTAGACAGCCCCAGCATTTT.

V usage is TRBV23-1 and J usage is TRBJ2-2, with a tentative D call TRBD2 (5 bases). TRBV23-1 is given ORF status, its function remaining uncertain. V was pared by 2 bases and J by 1 base, with 8 bases between. The CDR3 has 15 amino acids. CDR3 DNA: TGCGCCAGCAGTCAAGGACTGGTGAACACCGGGGAGCTGTTTTTT. This codes for CASSQGLVNTGELFF.

The rearrangement uses TRBV7-9 and TRBJ2-1, with a weak D call TRBD2 (6 bases). The CDR3 consists of 13 residues. Trimming took 1 base from V and 10 from J, leaving 11 bases between them. Germline CDR1 and CDR2: SEHNR and FQNEAQ (reference sequence). CDR3 nucleotide sequence: TGTGCCAGCAGCTTAGGCCCGGGGAGGGAGCAGTTCTTC. Translating it yields CASSLGPGREQFF. Full variable domain (remainder filled in from reference TRBV7-9 and TRBJ2-1): DTGVSQNPRHKITKRGQNVTFRCDPISEHNRLYWYRQTLGQGPEFLTYFQNEAQLEKSRLLSDRFSAERPKGSFSTLEIQRTEQGDSAMYLCASSLGPGREQFFGPGTRLTVL.

The chain recombines TRBV27 with TRBJ2-2, with D maybe TRBD2 (6 bases). Germline values: CDR1 MNHEY, CDR2 SMNVEV (reference sequence). This CDR3 comprises 14 residues. V lost 3 bases to trimming and J lost 4 bases, with 9 bases between them. The CDR3 region has the DNA TGTGCCAGCAGTTTTGCGCGGGGCACCGGGGAGCTGTTTTTT. It is translated as CASSFARGTGELFF.